The source of this TCR beta chain is a study of response to subunit inactivated influenza vaccine. Trimming took 3 bases from V and 3 from J; bases not matched to a gene: 7. Germline CDR1 is WSHSY and CDR2 is SAAADI. This CDR3 spans 15 amino acids. This clonotype has a handful of counts. MiXCR, run by TCRdb on the RT-PCR reads, gives a single entry per CDR3 protein. The table records roughly 630,000 distinct CDR3 sequences, roughly 15% of them present only once. The clonotype was recovered from a man aged 50-60 years who received an inactivated influenza vaccine. V gene TRBV10-2 combines with J gene TRBJ2-5; 7 positions agree with TRBD2. The sequenced sample was PBMCs from blood, obtained around 14 days before vaccination. As DNA, the CDR3 is TGCGCCAGCAGTGAATGGGCTAGCGGAAAAGAGACCCAGTACTTC. Its protein product is CASSEWASGKETQYF.